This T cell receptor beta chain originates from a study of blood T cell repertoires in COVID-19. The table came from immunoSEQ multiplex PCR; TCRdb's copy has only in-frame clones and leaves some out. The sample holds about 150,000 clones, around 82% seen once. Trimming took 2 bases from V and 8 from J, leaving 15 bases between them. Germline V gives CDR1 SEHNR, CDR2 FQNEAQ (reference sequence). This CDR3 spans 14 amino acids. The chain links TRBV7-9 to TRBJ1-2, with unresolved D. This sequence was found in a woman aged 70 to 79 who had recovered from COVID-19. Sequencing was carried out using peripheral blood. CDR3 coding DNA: TGTGCCAGCAGCTTAAGGCAGACATCGGGGGGCTACACCTTC. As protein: CASSLRQTSGGYTF.